This T cell receptor beta chain was obtained from a study of CD8+ T cells in alopecia areata. As for the study in general: Oral tofacitinib, 5 to 10 mg twice daily, was given in an open-label trial. A 6-month period off drug followed tofacitinib, which lasted 6 to 18 months. Study-level findings and limits: It was less clear whether patients shared TCRs than it was in mice, possibly because of HLA.

Germline V gives CDR1 SQVTM, CDR2 ANQGSEA. CDR3 length: 15 residues. V lost 4 bases and J lost 4; bases outside the gene matches: 11. Treatment reported: oral pan-JAK inhibitor, 5-10 mg twice daily. Alopecia areata patients provided lesional scalp punch biopsies and peripheral blood. A few counts support this clone. Its antigen is unidentified. After isolation, RNA underwent reverse transcription to generate cDNA as the sequencing template. Some clones are missing from TCRdb's copy, which holds only in-frame ones; the method was immunoSEQ multiplex PCR. The table has some 80,000 clones, roughly 70% seen once.

Sequencing used CD8+ T cells sorted from blood, obtained at week 24, from a patient treated with tofacitinib. This TCR came from a human donor with alopecia areata. The genes are TRBV29-1 and TRBJ2-7; 9 bases are shared with TRBD1. Here the CDR3 reads CSVARDRETLYEQYF. In DNA, the CDR3 is TGCAGCGTTGCCCGGGACAGGGAAACCCTTTACGAGCAGTACTTC.